Listed here are 5 T cell receptor beta chains from one sample, sequenced in a study of Ad26.COV2.S vaccination and SARS-CoV-2 variants. Documented treatment: about 20 received Ad26.COV2.S at low or high dose, single or two shots; 5 received placebo; per-sample allocation not given. Day 63 after the first vaccine or placebo injection was the time point for sampling. This table comes from immunoSEQ multiplex PCR, and its TCRdb copy is limited to in-frame clones, with some not included. Found here are approximately 340,000 clones, approximately 85% of them singletons; the top ten hold 3.3%. The sample in question was peripheral blood, obtained in a trial of Ad26.COV2.S vaccine versus placebo. These TCRs come from a person between 18 and 60 years old who received the Ad26.COV2.S COVID-19 vaccine or a placebo.

The rearrangement joins TRBV4-3 to TRBJ1-1; 7 nucleotides agree with TRBD1. This CDR3 is built from 14 residues. Germline V gene sequence: CDR1 LGHNA, CDR2 YSLEER. V shed 4 bases, J shed 2 bases, and the junction held 4 bases outside the gene matches. CDR3 nucleotide sequence: TGCGCCAGCAGCCTGGACAGGTTAAACACTGAAGCTTTCTTT. Amino acids: CASSLDRLNTEAFF.

The chain links TRBV5-4 to TRBJ2-5, with TRBD2 as a possible D gene (5 bases). Germline V gene sequence: CDR1 SGHNT, CDR2 YYREEE (reference sequence). V was clipped by 7 bases and J by 5 bases, with 15 bases between them. The CDR3 contains 13 residues. Written as DNA, the CDR3 is TGTGCCAGCGGAGGATCGGGCTGGGAGACCCAGTACTTC. Its protein is CASGGSGWETQYF.

The V and J genes are TRBV19 and TRBJ2-7; 7 bases match TRBD1. The CDR3 consists of 15 residues. V trimming: 3 bases; J trimming: 1 base; junction bases outside the gene matches: 6. The germline gives CDR1 LNHDA, CDR2 SQIVND (reference sequence). The CDR3 DNA is TGTGCCAGTAGTATGGGGACAGAGCTTTCCTACGAGCAGTACTTC. This translates into CASSMGTELSYEQYF.

The chain is built from TRBV7-9 and TRBJ1-3, with unresolved D. With 6 bases removed from V and 4 bases from J, the gap between germline ends came to 13 bases. The CDR3 contains 14 residues. CDR1 is SEHNR and CDR2 is FQNEAQ in the germline V gene (reference sequence). As DNA, the CDR3 is TGTGCCAGCAGGGGGTCGGAGTACGGAAACACCATATATTTT. Translating gives CASRGSEYGNTIYF.

The J gene is TRBJ2-1, the V gene TRBV6-5; D gene uncertain. Germline V gene sequence: CDR1 MNHEY, CDR2 SVGAGI. The CDR3 sequence is 11 residues long. Trimming removed 3 bases at V and 11 bases at J, with 8 bases between. The CDR3 DNA sequence: TGTGCCAGCAGTTATTTGGCCCAGCAGTTCTTC. This codes for CASSYLAQQFF.